This T cell receptor (beta chain) originates from a study of CD8 T cells in ankylosing spondylitis. Findings of the study overall: As reported, disease-linked clones showed significant enrichment in matched ankylosing spondylitis synovial fluid.

Using quantitative 5'-RACE with molecular barcodes, the authors made TCR beta libraries. A single record per CDR3 protein comes from TCRdb applying MiXCR to the 5' RACE reads. The sample lists approximately 180,000 distinct CDR3 sequences; 15% to 20% were seen once. The J segment lost 6 bases and the V segment lost 5 bases, leaving 2 bases of the junction unmatched. CDR1 is SEHNR, CDR2 FQNEAQ, per germline (reference sequence). There are 12 residues in the CDR3. This clonotype has a count of ten or more. Antigen unknown. The V and J genes are TRBV7-9 and TRBJ2-3; 7 bases agree with TRBD1. Input material: blood, either unsorted or a sorted T cell fraction (not recorded which). This sequence originates from a male donor under 30 with ankylosing spondylitis or in good health (not recorded which). This CDR3 reads CASSLQGDTQYF. The CDR3, as DNA: TGTGCCAGCAGCCTACAGGGGGATACGCAGTATTTT.